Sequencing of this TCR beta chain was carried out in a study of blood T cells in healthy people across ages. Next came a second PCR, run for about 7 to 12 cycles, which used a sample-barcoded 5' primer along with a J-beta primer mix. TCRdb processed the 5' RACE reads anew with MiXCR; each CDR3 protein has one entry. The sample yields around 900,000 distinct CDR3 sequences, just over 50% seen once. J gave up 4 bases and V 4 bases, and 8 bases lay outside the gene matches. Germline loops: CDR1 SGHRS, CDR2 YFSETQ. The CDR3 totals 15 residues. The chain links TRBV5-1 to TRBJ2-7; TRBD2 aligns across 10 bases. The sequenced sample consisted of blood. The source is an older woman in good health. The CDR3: CASSRWLAGDYEQYF. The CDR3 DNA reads TGCGCCAGCAGCAGGTGGCTAGCGGGAGATTACGAGCAGTACTTC.